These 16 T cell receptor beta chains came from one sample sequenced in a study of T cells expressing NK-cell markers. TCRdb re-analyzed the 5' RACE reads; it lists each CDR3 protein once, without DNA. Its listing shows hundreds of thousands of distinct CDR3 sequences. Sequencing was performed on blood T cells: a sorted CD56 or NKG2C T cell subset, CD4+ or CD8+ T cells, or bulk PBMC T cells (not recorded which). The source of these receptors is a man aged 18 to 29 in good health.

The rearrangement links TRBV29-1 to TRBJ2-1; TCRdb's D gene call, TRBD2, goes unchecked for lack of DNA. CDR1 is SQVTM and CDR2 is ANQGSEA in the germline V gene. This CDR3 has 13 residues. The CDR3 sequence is CSVRTSGRGGLFF.

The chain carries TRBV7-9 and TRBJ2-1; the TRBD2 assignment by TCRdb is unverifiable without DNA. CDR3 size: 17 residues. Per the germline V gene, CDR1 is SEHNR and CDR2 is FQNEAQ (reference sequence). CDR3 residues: CASSLYPGLADYNEQFF.

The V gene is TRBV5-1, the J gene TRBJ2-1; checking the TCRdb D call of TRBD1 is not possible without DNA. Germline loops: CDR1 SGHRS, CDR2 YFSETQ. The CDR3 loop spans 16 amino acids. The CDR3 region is CASSPDRVSGYNEQFF. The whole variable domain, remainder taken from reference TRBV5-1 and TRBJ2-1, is KAGVTQTPRYLIKTRGQQVTLSCSPISGHRSVSWYQQTPGQGLQFLFEYFSETQRNKGNFPGRFSGRQFSNSRSEMNVSTLELGDSALYLCASSPDRVSGYNEQFFGPGTRLTVL.

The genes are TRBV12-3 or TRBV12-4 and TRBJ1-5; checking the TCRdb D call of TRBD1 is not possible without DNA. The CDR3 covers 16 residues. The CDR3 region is CASSFGGARTSQPQHF.

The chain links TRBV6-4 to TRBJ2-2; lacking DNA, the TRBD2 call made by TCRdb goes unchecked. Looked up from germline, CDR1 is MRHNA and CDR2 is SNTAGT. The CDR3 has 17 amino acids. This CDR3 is CASSDAWDSATTGELFF.

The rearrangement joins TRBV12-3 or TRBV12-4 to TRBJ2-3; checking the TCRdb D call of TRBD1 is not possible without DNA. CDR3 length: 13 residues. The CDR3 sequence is CASSRTGLDTQYF.

CDR3 region: CASSGGEVAPQHF. This chain joins TRBV12-3 or TRBV12-4 and TRBJ1-5. The CDR3 contains 13 residues.

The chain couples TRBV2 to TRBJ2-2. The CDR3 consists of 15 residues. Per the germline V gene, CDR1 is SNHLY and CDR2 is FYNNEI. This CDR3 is CASSEAGQLTGELFF. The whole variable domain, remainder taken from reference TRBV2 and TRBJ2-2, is EPEVTQTPSHQVTQMGQEVILRCVPISNHLYFYWYRQILGQKVEFLVSFYNNEISEKSEIFDDQFSVERPDGSNFTLKIRSTKLEDSAMYFCASSEAGQLTGELFFGEGSRLTVL.

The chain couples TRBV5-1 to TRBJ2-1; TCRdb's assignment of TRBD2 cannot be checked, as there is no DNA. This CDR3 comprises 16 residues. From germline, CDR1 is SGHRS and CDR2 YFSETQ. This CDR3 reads CASSPLKLAGYNEQFF.

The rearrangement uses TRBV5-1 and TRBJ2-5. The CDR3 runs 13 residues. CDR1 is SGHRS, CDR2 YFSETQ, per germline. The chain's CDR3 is CASSGVLQETQYF.

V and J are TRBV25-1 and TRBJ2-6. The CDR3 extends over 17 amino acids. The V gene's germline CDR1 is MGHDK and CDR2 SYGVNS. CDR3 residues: CASSEYGLGSGANVLTF.

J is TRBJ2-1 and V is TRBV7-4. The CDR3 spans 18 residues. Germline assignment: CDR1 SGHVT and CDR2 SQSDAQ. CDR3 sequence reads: CASSLCGGSGGTYNEQFF.

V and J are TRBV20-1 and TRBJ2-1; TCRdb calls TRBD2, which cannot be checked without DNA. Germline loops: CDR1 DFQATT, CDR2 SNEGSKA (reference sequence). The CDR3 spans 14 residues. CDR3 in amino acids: CSARAGLEDPEQFF.

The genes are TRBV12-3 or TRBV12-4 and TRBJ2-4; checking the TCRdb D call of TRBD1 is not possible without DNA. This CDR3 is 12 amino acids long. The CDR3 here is CASTRAGDIQYF.

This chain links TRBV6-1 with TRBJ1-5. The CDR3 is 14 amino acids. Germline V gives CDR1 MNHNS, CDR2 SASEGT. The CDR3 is CASSRWKDNQPQHF.

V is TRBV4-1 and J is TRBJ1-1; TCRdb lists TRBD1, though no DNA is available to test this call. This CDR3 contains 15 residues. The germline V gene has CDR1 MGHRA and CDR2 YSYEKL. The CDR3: CASRTRQQMNTEAFF.